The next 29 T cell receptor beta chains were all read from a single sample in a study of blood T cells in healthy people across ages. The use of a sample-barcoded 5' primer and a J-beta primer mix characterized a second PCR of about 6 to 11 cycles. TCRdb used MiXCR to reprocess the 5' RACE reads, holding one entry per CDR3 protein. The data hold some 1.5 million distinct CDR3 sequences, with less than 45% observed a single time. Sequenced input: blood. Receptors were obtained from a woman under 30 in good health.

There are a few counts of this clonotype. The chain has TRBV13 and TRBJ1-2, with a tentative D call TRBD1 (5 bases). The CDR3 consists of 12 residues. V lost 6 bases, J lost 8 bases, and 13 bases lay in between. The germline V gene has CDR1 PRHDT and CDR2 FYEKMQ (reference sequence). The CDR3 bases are TGTGCCAGCAGTTGGGGCACCAGAGGCTACACCTTC. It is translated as CASSWGTRGYTF.

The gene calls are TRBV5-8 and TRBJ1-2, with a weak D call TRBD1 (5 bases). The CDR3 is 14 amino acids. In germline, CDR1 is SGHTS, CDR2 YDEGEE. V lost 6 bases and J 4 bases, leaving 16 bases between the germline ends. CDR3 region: CASNRPDSPYGYTF. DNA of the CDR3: TGTGCCAGCAACCGTCCCGACAGTCCCTATGGCTACACCTTC.

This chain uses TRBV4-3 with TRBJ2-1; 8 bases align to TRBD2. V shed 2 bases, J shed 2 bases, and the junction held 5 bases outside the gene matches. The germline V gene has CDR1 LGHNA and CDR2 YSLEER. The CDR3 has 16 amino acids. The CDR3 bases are TGCGCCAGCAGCCAACCGACTAGCGAGGCCTACAATGAGCAGTTCTTC. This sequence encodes CASSQPTSEAYNEQFF.

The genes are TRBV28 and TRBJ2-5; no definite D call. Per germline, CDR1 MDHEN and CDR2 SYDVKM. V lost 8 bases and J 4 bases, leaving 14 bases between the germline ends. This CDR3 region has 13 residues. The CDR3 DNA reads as TGTGCCAGCCTAGACATAGCCGCAGAGACCCAGTACTTC. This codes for CASLDIAAETQYF.

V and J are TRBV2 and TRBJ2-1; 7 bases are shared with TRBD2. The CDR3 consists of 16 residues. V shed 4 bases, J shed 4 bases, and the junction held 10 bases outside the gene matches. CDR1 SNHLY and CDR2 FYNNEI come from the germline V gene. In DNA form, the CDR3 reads TGTGCCAGCAGTGGGTTAGAGCGGGGTCTATACAATGAGCAGTTCTTC. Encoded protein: CASSGLERGLYNEQFF.

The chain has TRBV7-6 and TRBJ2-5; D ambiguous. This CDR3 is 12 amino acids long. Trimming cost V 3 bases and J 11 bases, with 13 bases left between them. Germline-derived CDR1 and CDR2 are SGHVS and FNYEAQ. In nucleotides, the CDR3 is TGTGCCAGCAGCTTCCCCCTTTCTGAGCAGTACTTC. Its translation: CASSFPLSEQYF.

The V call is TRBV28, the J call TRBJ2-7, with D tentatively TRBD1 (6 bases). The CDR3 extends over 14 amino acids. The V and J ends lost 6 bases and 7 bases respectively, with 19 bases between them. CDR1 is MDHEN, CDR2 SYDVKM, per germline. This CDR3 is CASRTGSSYNEQYF. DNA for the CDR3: TGTGCCAGCAGGACAGGTAGCTCCTACAATGAGCAGTACTTC.

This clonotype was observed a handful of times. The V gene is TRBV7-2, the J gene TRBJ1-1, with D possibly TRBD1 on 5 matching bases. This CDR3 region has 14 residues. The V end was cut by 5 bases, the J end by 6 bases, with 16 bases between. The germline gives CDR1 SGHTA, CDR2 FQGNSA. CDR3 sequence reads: CASSPLGRGAEAFF. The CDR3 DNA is TGTGCCAGCAGCCCCCTCGGTCGGGGGGCTGAAGCTTTCTTT.

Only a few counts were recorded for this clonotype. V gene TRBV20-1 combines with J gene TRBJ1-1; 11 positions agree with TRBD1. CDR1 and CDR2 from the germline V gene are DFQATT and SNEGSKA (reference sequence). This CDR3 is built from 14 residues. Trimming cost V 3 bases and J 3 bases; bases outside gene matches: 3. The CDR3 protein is CSARGTGGDTEAFF. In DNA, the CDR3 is TGCAGTGCTAGGGGGACAGGGGGGGACACTGAAGCTTTCTTT.

CDR3 amino acids: CAIRPGQGYTDTQYF. In nucleotides, the CDR3 is TGTGCCATCAGACCGGGACAGGGATACACAGATACGCAGTATTTT. The V and J genes are TRBV10-3 and TRBJ2-3; 9 bases map to TRBD1. Germline V gene sequence: CDR1 ENHRY, CDR2 SYGVKD. With 6 bases clipped from V and 2 bases from J, the junction kept 6 bases outside the gene matches. The CDR3 spans 15 residues.

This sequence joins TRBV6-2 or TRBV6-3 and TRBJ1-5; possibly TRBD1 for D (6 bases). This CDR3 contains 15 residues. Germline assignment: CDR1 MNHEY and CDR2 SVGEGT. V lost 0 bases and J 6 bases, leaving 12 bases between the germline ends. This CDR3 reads CASSYSSGARQPQHF. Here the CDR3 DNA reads TGTGCCAGCAGTTACTCGTCAGGGGCACGTCAGCCCCAGCATTTT.

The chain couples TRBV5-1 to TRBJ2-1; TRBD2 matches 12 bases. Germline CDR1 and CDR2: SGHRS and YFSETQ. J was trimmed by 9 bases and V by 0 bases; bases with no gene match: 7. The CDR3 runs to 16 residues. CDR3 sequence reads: CASSLEGLAGSGEQFF. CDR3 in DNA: TGCGCCAGCAGCTTGGAAGGACTAGCGGGGTCCGGTGAGCAGTTCTTC.

The CDR3 protein is CSASRDSMYGYTF. The CDR3 coding sequence is TGCAGTGCTAGTAGGGACAGCATGTATGGCTACACCTTC. The chain uses TRBV20-1 and TRBJ1-2, with 7 positions matching TRBD1. Germline V CDR1 and CDR2: DFQATT, SNEGSKA (reference sequence). With V trimmed by 3 bases and J by 5 bases, 6 bases remained unmatched. The CDR3 is 13 amino acids.

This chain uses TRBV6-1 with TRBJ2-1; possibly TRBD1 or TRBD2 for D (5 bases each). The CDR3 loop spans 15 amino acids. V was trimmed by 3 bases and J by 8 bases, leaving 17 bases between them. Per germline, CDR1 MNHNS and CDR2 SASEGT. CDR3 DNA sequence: TGTGCCAGCAGTGACCGAGGAAGGGGAGTGGATGAGCAGTTCTTC. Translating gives CASSDRGRGVDEQFF.

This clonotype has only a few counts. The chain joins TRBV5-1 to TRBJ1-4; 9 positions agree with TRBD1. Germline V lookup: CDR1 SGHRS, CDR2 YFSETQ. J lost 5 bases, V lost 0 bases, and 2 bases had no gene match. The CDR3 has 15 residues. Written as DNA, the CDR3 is TGCGCCAGCAGCTTGGTAGGGACAGGGAATGAAAAACTGTTTTTT. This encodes CASSLVGTGNEKLFF. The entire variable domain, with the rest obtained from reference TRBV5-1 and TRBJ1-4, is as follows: KAGVTQTPRYLIKTRGQQVTLSCSPISGHRSVSWYQQTPGQGLQFLFEYFSETQRNKGNFPGRFSGRQFSNSRSEMNVSTLELGDSALYLCASSLVGTGNEKLFFGSGTQLSVL.

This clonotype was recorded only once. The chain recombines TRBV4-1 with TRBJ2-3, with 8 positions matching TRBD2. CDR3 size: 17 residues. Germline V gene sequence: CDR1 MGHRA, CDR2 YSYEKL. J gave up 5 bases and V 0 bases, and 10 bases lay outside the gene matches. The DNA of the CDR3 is TGCGCCAGCAGCCAAGAGCAGCGGGGGACGGAGGGAGATACGCAGTATTTT. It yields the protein CASSQEQRGTEGDTQYF.

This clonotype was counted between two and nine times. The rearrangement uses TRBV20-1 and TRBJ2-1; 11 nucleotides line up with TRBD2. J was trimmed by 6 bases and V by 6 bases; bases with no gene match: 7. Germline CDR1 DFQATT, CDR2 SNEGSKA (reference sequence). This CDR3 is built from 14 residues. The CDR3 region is CSAEPGLAVNEQFF. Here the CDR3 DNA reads TGCAGTGCAGAACCGGGACTAGCGGTCAATGAGCAGTTCTTC.

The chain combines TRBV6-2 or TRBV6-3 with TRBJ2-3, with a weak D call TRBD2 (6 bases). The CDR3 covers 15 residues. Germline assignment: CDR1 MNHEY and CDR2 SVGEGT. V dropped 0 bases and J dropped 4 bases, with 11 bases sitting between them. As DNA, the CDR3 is TGTGCCAGCAGTTACTCGATCGGGGAGGCAGATACGCAGTATTTT. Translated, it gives CASSYSIGEADTQYF.

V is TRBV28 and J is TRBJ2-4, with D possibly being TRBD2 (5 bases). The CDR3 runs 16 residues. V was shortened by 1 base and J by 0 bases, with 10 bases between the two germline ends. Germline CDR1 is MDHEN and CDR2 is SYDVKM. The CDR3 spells CASSLYLLGAKNIQYF. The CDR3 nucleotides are TGTGCCAGCAGTTTATATCTACTAGGAGCCAAAAACATTCAGTACTTC.

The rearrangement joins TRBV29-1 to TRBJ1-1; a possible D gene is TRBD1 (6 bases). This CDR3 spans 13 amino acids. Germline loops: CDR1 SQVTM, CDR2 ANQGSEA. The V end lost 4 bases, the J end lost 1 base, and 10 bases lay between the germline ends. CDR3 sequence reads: CSVGEGGNTEAFF. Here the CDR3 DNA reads TGCAGCGTTGGTGAAGGGGGGAACACTGAAGCTTTCTTT. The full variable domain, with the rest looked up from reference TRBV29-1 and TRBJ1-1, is SAVISQKPSRDICQRGTSLTIQCQVDSQVTMMFWYRQQPGQSLTLIATANQGSEATYESGFVIDKFPISRPNLTFSTLTVSNMSPEDSSIYLCSVGEGGNTEAFFGQGTRLTVV.

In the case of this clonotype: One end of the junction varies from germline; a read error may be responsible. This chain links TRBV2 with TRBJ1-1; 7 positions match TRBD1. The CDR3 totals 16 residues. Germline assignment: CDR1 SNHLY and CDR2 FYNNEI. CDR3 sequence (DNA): TGTGCCAGCAAAAAGGGTGAGGGGGCGATGAACACTAAAGCTTTCTTT. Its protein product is CASKKGEGAMNTKAFF. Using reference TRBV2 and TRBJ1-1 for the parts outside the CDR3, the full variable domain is EPEVTQTPSHQVTQMGQEVILRCVPISNHLYFYWYRQILGQKVEFLVSFYNNEISEKSEIFDDQFSVERPDGSNFTLKIRSTKLEDSAMYFCASKKGEGAMNTKAFFGQGTRLTVV.

CDR3 loop: CASSYRGPREQYF. As DNA, the CDR3 is TGTGCCAGCAGTTACAGGGGGCCGAGGGAGCAGTACTTC. This chain links TRBV6-5 with TRBJ2-5; 7 bases agree with TRBD1. This CDR3 region has 13 residues. The ends lost 2 bases at V and 11 bases at J; junction bases unmatched: 8. Germline loops: CDR1 MNHEY, CDR2 SVGAGI.

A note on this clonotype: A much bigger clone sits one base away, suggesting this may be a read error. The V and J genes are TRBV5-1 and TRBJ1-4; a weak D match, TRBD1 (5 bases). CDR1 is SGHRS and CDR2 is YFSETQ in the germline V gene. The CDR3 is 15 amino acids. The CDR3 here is CASSRQKSTNGKLFF. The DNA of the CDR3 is TGCGCCAGCAGCAGACAGAAGTCAACTAATGGAAAACTGTTTTTT. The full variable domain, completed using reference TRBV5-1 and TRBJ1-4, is KAGVTQTPRYLIKTRGQQVTLSCSPISGHRSVSWYQQTPGQGLQFLFEYFSETQRNKGNFPGRFSGRQFSNSRSEMNVSTLELGDSALYLCASSRQKSTNGKLFFGSGTQLSVL.

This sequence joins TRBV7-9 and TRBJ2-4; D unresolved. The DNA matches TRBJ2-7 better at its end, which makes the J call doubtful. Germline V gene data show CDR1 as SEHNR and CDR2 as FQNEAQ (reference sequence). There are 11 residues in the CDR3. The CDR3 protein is CASSPLIEQYF. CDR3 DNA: TGTGCCAGCAGCCCTCTCATCGAGCAGTACTTC.

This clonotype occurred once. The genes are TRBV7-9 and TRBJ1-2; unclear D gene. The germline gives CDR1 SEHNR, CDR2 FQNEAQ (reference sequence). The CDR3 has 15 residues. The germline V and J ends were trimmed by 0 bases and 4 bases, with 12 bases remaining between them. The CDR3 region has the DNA TGTGCCAGCAGCTTAGCAGGGAGAGTGATCTATGGCTACACCTTC. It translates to CASSLAGRVIYGYTF.

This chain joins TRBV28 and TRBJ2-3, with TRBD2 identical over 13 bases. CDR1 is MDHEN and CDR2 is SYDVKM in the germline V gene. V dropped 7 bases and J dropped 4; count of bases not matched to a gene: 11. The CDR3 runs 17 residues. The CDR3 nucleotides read TGTGCCAGCAATCTAAGGACTAGCGGGAGTGGGGCAGATACGCAGTATTTT. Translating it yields CASNLRTSGSGADTQYF.

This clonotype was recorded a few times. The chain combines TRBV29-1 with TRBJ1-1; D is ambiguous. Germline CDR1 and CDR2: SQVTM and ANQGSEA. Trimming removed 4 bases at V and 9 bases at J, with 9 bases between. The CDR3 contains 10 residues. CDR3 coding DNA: TGCAGCGTTGTCTTAGTTAAAGCTTTCTTT. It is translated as CSVVLVKAFF.

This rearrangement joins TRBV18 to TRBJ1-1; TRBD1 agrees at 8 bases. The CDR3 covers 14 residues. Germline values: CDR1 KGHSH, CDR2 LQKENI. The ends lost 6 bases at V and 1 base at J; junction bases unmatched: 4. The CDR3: CASSRQGRNTEAFF. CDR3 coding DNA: TGTGCCAGCTCTCGACAGGGGCGGAACACTGAAGCTTTCTTT.

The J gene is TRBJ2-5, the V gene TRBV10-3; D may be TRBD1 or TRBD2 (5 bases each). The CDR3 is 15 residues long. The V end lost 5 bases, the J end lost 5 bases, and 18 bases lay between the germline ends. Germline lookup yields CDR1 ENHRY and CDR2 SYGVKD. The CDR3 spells CAISPGTFLEETQYF. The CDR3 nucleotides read TGTGCCATCAGTCCCGGGACCTTTTTGGAGGAGACCCAGTACTTC.